This TCR beta chain was profiled in a study of blood T cell repertoires in COVID-19. For the study at large: Italy, Spain and the United States were the sources of the convalescent and acute COVID-19 samples. The cDNA or gDNA used as material had been derived from T cells, B-cell-depleted T cells, or PBMCs.

Profiled with immunoSEQ multiplex PCR; TCRdb holds only in-frame clones, not every one. The sample shows 150,000 to 200,000 clones, approximately 80% of them seen only once. Trimming took 5 bases from V and 4 from J; bases not matched to a gene: 7. Germline CDR1 and CDR2: SNHLY and FYNNEI. This CDR3 comprises 14 residues. Cohorts were determined from participant-reported clinical history. The receptor comes from a woman aged 60-75 years who had recovered from COVID-19. The sample consisted of PBMCs or T cells enriched from blood (not recorded which). The V and J genes are TRBV2 and TRBJ2-5; TRBD1 agrees at 7 bases. Written as DNA, the CDR3 is TGTGCCAGCAGTAGTCTAGGGGGCCGAGAGACCCAGTACTTC. Translated, it gives CASSSLGGRETQYF.